This T cell receptor beta chain was sequenced for a study of siplizumab effects on memory and regulatory T cells. Study-wide results and limits: Siplizumab brought about a significant reduction in alloreactive sequences traceable to unstimulated CD4+ memory cells. Roughly 80-95% of proliferating CD4+ or CD8+ clones lacked a naive or memory phenotype that could be assigned.

Profiled with immunoSEQ multiplex PCR; TCRdb holds only in-frame clones, not every one. Among some 100,000 clones listed, about 96% were seen once. This clone was found once. Its antigen is not known. The V end lost 10 bases, the J end lost 5 bases, and 17 bases lay between the germline ends. Germline loops: CDR1 WNHNN, CDR2 SYGVQD (reference sequence). The CDR3 is 14 amino acids. This receptor was taken from a human donor in good health. The sample was naive CD4+ T cells sorted from blood. The V call is TRBV10-1, the J call TRBJ2-2; a possible D gene is TRBD2 (5 bases). The CDR3 DNA sequence: TGCGCCACCGCCCCGGAACTAGTGACCGGGGAGCTGTTTTTT. Amino acid sequence: CATAPELVTGELFF.